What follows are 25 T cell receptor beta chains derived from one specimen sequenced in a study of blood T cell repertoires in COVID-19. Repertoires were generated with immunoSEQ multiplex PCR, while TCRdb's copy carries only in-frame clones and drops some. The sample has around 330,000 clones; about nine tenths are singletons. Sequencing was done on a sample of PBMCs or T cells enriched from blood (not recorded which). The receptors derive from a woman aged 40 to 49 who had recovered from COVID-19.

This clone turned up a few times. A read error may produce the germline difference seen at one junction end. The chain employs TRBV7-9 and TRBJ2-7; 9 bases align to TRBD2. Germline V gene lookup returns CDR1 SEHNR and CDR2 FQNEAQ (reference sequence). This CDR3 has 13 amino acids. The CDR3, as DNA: TGTGCCAGCAGCGTAGCGGGAGACTACGAGCAGTACTTC. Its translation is CASSVAGDYEQYF.

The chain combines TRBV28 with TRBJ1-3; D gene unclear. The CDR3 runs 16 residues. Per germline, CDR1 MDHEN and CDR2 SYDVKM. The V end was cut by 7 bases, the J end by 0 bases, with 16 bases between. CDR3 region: CASTDGVLISGNTIYF. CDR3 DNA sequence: TGTGCCAGCACTGACGGGGTTCTAATCTCTGGAAACACCATATATTTT.

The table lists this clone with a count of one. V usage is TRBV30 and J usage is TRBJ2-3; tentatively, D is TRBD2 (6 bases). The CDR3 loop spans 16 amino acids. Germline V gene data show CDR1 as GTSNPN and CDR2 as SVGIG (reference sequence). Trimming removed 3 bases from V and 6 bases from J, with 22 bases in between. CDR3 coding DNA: TGTGCCTGGAGGACCTCTGTCGGGGGTCCGTTTGATACGCAGTATTTT. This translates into CAWRTSVGGPFDTQYF.

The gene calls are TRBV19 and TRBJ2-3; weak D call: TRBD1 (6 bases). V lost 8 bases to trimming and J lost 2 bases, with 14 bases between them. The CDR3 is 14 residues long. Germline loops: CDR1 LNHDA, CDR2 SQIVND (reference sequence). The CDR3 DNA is TGTGCCAGTTCTACAGGGAAATCCACAGATACGCAGTATTTT. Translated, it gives CASSTGKSTDTQYF.

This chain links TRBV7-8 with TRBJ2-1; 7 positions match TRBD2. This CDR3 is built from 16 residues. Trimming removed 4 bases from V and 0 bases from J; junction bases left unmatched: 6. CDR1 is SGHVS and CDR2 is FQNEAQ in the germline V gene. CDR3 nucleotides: TGTGCCAGCAGCTACATAAGCGGGGTCTCCTACAATGAGCAGTTCTTC. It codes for CASSYISGVSYNEQFF.

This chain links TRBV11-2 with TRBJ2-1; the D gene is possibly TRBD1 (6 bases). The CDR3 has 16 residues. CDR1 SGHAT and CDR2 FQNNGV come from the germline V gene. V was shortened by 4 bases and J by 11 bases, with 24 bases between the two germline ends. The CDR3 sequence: CASSYRDSQRINQQFF. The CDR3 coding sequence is TGTGCCAGCAGCTACAGGGATAGTCAGAGAATTAATCAGCAGTTCTTC.

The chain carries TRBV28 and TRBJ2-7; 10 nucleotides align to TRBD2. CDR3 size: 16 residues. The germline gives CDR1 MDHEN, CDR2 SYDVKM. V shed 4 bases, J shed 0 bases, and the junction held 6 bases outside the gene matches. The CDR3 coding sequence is TGTGCCAGCAGTTCCCTGCTAGCGGGGGTCTCCTACGAGCAGTACTTC. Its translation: CASSSLLAGVSYEQYF.

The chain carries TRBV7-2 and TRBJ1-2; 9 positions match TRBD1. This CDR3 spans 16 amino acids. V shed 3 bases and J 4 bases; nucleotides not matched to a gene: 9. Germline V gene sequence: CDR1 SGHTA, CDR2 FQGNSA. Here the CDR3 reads CASSFDTGTGFYGYTF. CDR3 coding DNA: TGTGCCAGCAGCTTTGACACCGGGACAGGGTTCTATGGCTACACCTTC.

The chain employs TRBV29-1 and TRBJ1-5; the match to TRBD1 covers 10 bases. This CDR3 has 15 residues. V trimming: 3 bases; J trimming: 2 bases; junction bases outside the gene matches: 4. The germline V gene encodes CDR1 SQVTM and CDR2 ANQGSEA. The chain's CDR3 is CSVDAGTGGNQPQHF. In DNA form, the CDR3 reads TGCAGCGTTGATGCGGGGACAGGGGGCAATCAGCCCCAGCATTTT.

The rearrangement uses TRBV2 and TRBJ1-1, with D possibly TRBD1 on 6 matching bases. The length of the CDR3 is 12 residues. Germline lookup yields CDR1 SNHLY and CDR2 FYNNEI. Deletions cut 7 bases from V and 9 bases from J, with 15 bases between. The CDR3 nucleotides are TGTGCCAGCAAGGTCCAGGGGAGTAAAGCTTTCTTT. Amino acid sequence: CASKVQGSKAFF.

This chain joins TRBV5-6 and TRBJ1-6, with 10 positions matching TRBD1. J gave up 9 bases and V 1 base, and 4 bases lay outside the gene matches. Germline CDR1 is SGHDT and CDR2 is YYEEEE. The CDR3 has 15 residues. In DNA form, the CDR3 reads TGTGCCAGCAGCTTGCGGGGGACAGGGGTTTCACCCCTCCACTTT. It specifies CASSLRGTGVSPLHF.

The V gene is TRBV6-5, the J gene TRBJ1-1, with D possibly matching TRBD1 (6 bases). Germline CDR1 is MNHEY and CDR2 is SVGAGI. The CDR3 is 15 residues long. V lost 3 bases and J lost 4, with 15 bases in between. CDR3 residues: CASSYTGNVGTEAFF. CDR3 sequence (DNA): TGTGCCAGCAGTTATACAGGGAATGTTGGCACTGAAGCTTTCTTT.

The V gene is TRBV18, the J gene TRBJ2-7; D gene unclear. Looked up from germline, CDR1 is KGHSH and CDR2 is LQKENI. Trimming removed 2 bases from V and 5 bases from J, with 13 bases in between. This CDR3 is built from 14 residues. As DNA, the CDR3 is TGTGCCAGCTCACCATCGGCTAGAACCGACGAGCAGTACTTC. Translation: CASSPSARTDEQYF. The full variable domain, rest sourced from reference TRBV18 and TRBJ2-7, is NAGVMQNPRHLVRRRGQEARLRCSPMKGHSHVYWYRQLPEEGLKFMVYLQKENIIDESGMPKERFSAEFPKEGPSILRIQQVVRGDSAAYFCASSPSARTDEQYFGPGTRLTVT.

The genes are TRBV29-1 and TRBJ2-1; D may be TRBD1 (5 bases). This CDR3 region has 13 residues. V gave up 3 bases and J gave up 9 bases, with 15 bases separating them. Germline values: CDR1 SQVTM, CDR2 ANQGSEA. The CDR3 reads CSVEHRAQAEQFF. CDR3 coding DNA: TGCAGCGTTGAGCATAGGGCACAGGCTGAGCAGTTCTTC.

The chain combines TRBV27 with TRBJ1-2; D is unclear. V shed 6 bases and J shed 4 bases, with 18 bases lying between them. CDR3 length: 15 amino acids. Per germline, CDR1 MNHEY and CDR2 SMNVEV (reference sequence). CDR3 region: CASSQAEQPFYGYTF. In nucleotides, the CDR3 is TGTGCCAGCAGCCAGGCTGAACAGCCGTTCTATGGCTACACCTTC.

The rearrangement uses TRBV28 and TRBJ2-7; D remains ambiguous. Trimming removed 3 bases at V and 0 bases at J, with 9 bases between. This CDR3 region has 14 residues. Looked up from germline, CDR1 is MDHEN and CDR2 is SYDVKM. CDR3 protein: CASSLVISSYEQYF. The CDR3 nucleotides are TGTGCCAGCAGTTTGGTGATTAGCTCCTACGAGCAGTACTTC. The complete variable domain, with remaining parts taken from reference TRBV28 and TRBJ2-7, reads DVKVTQSSRYLVKRTGEKVFLECVQDMDHENMFWYRQDPGLGLRLIYFSYDVKMKEKGDIPEGYSVSREKKERFSLILESASTNQTSMYLCASSLVISSYEQYFGPGTRLTVT.

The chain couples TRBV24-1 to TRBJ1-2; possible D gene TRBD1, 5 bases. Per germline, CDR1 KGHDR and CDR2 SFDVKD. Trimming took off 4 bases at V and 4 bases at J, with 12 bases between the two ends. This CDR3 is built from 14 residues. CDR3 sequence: CATSDSGQIYGYTF. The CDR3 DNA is TGTGCCACCAGTGACTCTGGACAAATCTATGGCTACACCTTC.

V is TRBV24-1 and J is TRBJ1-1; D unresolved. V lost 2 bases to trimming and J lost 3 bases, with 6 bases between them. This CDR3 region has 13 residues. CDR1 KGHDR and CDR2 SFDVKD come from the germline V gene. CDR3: CATSDWSDTEAFF. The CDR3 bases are TGTGCCACCAGTGATTGGTCAGACACTGAAGCTTTCTTT.

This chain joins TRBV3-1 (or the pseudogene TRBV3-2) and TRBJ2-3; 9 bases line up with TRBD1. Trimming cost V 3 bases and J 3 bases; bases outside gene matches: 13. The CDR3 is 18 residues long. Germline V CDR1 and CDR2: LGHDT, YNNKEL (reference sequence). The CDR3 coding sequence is TGTGCCAGCAGCCAGACCCCGGGACAGGGTAAGGCGACAGATACGCAGTATTTT. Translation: CASSQTPGQGKATDTQYF.

The CDR3 protein is CASSGTSGSAYNEQFF. The CDR3 DNA sequence: TGTGCCAGCAGTGGGACTAGCGGGAGTGCGTACAATGAGCAGTTCTTC. The V and J genes are TRBV28 and TRBJ2-1; 14 positions match TRBD2. V dropped 5 bases and J dropped 4; count of bases not matched to a gene: 4. This CDR3 contains 16 residues. The germline gives CDR1 MDHEN, CDR2 SYDVKM. Looking up the rest from reference TRBV28 and TRBJ2-1 gives the full variable domain: DVKVTQSSRYLVKRTGEKVFLECVQDMDHENMFWYRQDPGLGLRLIYFSYDVKMKEKGDIPEGYSVSREKKERFSLILESASTNQTSMYLCASSGTSGSAYNEQFFGPGTRLTVL.

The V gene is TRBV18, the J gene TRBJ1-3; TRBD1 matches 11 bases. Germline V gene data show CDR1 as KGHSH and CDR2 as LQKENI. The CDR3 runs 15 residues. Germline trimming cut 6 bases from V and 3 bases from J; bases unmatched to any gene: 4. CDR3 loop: CASSPDRGHGNTIYF. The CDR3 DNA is TGTGCCAGCTCCCCGGACAGGGGGCATGGAAACACCATATATTTT.

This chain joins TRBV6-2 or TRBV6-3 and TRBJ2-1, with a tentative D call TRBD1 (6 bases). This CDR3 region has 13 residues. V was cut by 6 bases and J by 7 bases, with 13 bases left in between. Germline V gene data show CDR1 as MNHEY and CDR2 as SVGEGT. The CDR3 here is CASSRQAGNEQFF. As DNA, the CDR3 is TGTGCCAGCAGCCGACAGGCAGGGAATGAGCAGTTCTTC.

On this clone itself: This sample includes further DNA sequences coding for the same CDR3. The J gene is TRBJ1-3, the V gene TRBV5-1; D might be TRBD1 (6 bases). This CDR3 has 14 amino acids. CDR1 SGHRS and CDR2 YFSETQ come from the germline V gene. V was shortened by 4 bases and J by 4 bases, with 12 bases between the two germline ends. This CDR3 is CASSLPGQGNTIYF. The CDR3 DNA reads TGCGCCAGCAGCCTCCCCGGACAGGGAAACACCATATATTTT.

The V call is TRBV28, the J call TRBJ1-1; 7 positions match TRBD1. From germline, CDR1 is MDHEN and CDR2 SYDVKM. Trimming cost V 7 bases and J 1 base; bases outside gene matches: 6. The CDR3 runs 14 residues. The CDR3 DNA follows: TGTGCCAGCATCAGGGGGACTTGGAACACTGAAGCTTTCTTT. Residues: CASIRGTWNTEAFF.

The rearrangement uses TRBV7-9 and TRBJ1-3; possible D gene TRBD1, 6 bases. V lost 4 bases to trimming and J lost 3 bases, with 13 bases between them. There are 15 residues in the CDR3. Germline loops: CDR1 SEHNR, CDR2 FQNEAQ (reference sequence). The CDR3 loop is CASSSADRDGNTIYF. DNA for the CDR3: TGTGCCAGCAGCTCGGCGGACAGAGATGGAAACACCATATATTTT.